This is a list of T cell receptor beta chains from one sample in a study of T cell responses to AZD1222 COVID-19 vaccine. Produced via immunoSEQ multiplex PCR; TCRdb's table is partial and in-frame only. The sample lists some 180,000 clones, about 90% occurring once. This specimen was peripheral blood, taken 28 days after the second AZD1222 dose. The origin of the receptors is an adult who received the AZD1222 COVID-19 vaccine. Each CDR3 is given with its conserved first and last residue. The size entry is marked missing in some rows and otherwise reads once, few, many or a size class.

J gene,V gene,CDR3 length,clone size,CDR3 protein
TRBJ2-5,TRBV18,15,-,CASSGLVRSSETQYF
TRBJ1-3,TRBV10-1,17,-,CASSESIRHSSGNTIYF
TRBJ1-1,TRBV3-1/TRBV3-2,12,-,CASSTRVEEAFF
TRBJ2-7,TRBV7-9,14,-,CASSPQGSSYEQYF
TRBJ2-5,TRBV5-1,14,few,CASSWDRGQETQYF
TRBJ2-1,TRBV7-3,15,-,CASSSGTSVYNEQFF
TRBJ1-1,TRBV7-2,15,-,CASSPWAAAGSEAFF
TRBJ2-1,TRBV7-9,15,-,CASSFHGTSGNEQFF
TRBJ2-1,TRBV12-2,17,-,CASPGTVLDLSYNEQFF
TRBJ1-1,TRBV7-2,14,-,CASSFNRGDTEAFF
TRBJ1-2,TRBV2,14,-,CASSDKGVDYGYTF
TRBJ1-5,TRBV18,13,many,CASSPGSNQPQHF
TRBJ1-6,TRBV5-4,15,-,CASSRGQLINSPLHF
TRBJ2-1,TRBV19,13,-,CASMRGSYNEQFF
TRBJ2-3,TRBV7-3,16,-,CASSGGWAGGTDTQYF
TRBJ1-6,TRBV30,17,-,CAWSAPAYYSYNSPLHF
TRBJ2-5,TRBV4-3,15,once,CASSQTGGSQETQYF
TRBJ1-6,TRBV6-2/TRBV6-3,18,-,CASSYKAGGVAYNSPLHF
TRBJ1-1,TRBV7-9,11,-,CASTALGEAFF
TRBJ1-4,TRBV2,18,-,CASSAQGALLGTSEKLFF
TRBJ2-1,TRBV2,11,once,CASSVRDEQFF
TRBJ2-3,TRBV24-1,12,-,CATSDTRGTQYF
TRBJ2-7,TRBV10-2,11,-,CASSYTLEQYF
TRBJ1-5,TRBV18,16,-,CASSPPVGGGNQPQHF
TRBJ1-5,TRBV19,16,-,CASSIVQTDSNQPQHF
TRBJ1-4,TRBV6-5,14,-,CASSFTGANEKLFF
TRBJ2-7,TRBV11-1,13,-,CASSLAATYEQYF
TRBJ2-7,TRBV12-3/TRBV12-4,12,-,CASSSDRDKQYF
TRBJ2-7,TRBV28,14,-,CASMSFPTTYEQYF
TRBJ2-5,TRBV5-5,14,-,CASSLGQAQETQYF
TRBJ1-1,TRBV6-5,12,-,CASSYGGSSAFF
TRBJ2-7,TRBV19,13,-,CASSMGWGNEQYF
TRBJ2-7,TRBV7-2,14,-,CASSLSDSSYEQYF
TRBJ2-3,TRBV29-1,10,-,CSVSVDTQYF
TRBJ2-2,TRBV7-3,16,-,CASSSISGGGTGELFF
TRBJ1-3,TRBV11-2,15,-,CASSLERVGGNTIYF
TRBJ2-2,TRBV19,13,-,CASSPQGTGELFF
TRBJ1-5,TRBV5-4,13,-,CASSLGQGQPQHF
TRBJ1-1,TRBV11-3,14,-,CASSPGLTSTEAFF
TRBJ1-1,TRBV6-1,15,-,CASSEGQGRNTEAFF
TRBJ2-5,TRBV6-5,15,-,CASRPGQGSFETQYF